The present T cell receptor beta chain was sequenced within a study of vaccination and CD4 T cells after COVID-19. Study information: Convalescent patients were SARS-CoV-2 positive by nasal swab PCR; under ten mild, one severe. In culture, cells were exposed to overlapping spike peptides from SARS-CoV-2, HCoV-NL63, HCoV-OC43 and HCoV-229E.

Sequenced with the Oncomine TCR Beta short-read assay was DNA taken from cultured CD4+ T cells. Each CDR3 protein gets one entry after TCRdb re-called the PCR reads with MiXCR. In the table there are under 20,000 distinct CDR3 sequences, around 50% of which are singletons. This sample's treatment: approximately 9-day PBMC culture with coronavirus spike peptide pools or control peptides (ViraFEST assay). This clonotype has more than one count but fewer than ten. Its matching antigen is unknown. With 0 bases removed from V and 0 bases from J, the gap between germline ends came to 12 bases. The CDR3 runs to 16 residues. Germline V gene lookup returns CDR1 DFQATT and CDR2 SNEGSKA (reference sequence).

The receptor's source is a human donor who had recovered from COVID-19. This material consisted of CD4+ T cells from blood, cultured in vitro, taken before SARS-CoV-2 vaccination. The chain is built from TRBV20-1 and TRBJ2-4, with D possibly TRBD1 on 6 matching bases. The CDR3 reads CSARDLTGLAKNIQYF. The CDR3 nucleotides are TGCAGTGCTAGAGATCTGACAGGACTAGCCAAAAACATTCAGTACTTC.